This section outlines one TCR beta chain sequence together with its context. Its antigen is unidentified. The ends lost 0 bases at V and 3 bases at J; junction bases unmatched: 10. The CDR3 sequence is 18 residues long. CDR1 and CDR2 from the germline V gene are MGHRA and YSYEKL. 60 Vbeta and 13 Jbeta primers were used in PCR. Generated by immunoSEQ multiplex PCR, the TCRdb table keeps only in-frame clones and is missing some. The sample lists just over 150,000 clones, 80% to 90% occurring once. This entry is derived from a study of cytomegalovirus exposure and HLA in healthy donors. Turning to the study itself: Approximately 83 million unique TCRs from HLA-typed donors were held in an early data release. Study-wide points: Analyzed later, association rates of TCRs varied across HLA loci, with DRB1 most and HLA-C fewest. Fewer N-insertions (relative to the approximately 700-donor mean) were reportedly seen in an Asian-associated ancestry cluster in a later analysis.

The TCR was taken from a young man in good health and CMV-seropositive. V and J are TRBV4-1 and TRBJ2-7, with 11 bases aligning to TRBD2. Sequenced: PBMCs. CDR3 loop: CASSQEDLAGGLVYEQYF. CDR3 nucleotides: TGCGCCAGCAGCCAAGAGGACCTAGCGGGGGGCTTGGTCTACGAGCAGTACTTC.